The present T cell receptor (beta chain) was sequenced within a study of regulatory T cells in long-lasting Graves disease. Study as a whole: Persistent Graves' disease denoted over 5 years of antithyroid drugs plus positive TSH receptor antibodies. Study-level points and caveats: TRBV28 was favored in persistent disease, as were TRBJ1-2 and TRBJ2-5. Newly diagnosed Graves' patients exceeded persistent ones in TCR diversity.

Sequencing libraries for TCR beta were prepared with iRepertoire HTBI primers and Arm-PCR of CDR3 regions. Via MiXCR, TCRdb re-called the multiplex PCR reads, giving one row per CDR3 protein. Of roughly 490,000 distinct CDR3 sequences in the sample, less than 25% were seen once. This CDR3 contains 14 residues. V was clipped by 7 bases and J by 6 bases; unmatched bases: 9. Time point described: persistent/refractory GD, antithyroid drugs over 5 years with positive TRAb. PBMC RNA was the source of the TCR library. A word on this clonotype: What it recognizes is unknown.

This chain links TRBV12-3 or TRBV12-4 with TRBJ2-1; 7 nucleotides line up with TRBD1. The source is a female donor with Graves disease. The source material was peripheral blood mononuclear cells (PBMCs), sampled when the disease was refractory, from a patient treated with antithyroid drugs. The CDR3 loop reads CASTLQGNSNEQFF. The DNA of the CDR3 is TGTGCCAGCACCCTACAGGGGAATAGCAATGAGCAGTTCTTC.